This is a list of T cell receptor beta chains from one sample in a study of blood T cells in healthy people across ages. Via MiXCR, TCRdb re-called the 5' RACE reads, giving one row per CDR3 protein. The data hold some 1.4 million distinct CDR3 sequences, with 40% to 50% observed a single time. What was sequenced was blood. These receptors originate from a woman aged 18 to 35 in good health. CDR3s include the opening cysteine and the closing phenylalanine or tryptophan. The D gene is left open where the match is weak. A clone size is listed for some rows: how often the clone was seen (once, few, many), or a class if it is expanded.

cdr3_aa,cdr3_nt,d_call,j_call,cdr3_length,clone_size,v_call
CASSRRFDTQYF,TGTGCCAGCTCTAGGAGGTTTGATACGCAGTATTTT,NA,TRBJ2-3,12,NA,TRBV28
CSALTTSGGRPNEQYF,TGCAGTGCTCTTACAACTAGCGGGGGCCGACCCAATGAGCAGTACTTC,TRBD2,TRBJ2-5,16,NA,TRBV20-1
CASSGLAGDYSYNEQFF,TGCGCCAGCAGTGGACTAGCGGGCGATTACTCCTACAATGAGCAGTTCTTC,TRBD2,TRBJ2-1,17,NA,TRBV10-2
CASRQSAGGGDTQYF,TGTGCCAGCAGGCAGTCGGCGGGAGGAGGAGATACGCAGTATTTT,TRBD2,TRBJ2-3,15,few,TRBV3-1
CASSIGAGQETQYF,TGTGCCAGTAGTATCGGTGCGGGGCAAGAGACCCAGTACTTC,NA,TRBJ2-5,14,NA,TRBV19
CASSPYRIAGRGDYGYTF,TGTGCCAGCAGCCCCTATCGGATAGCAGGGCGCGGAGACTATGGCTACACCTTC,NA,TRBJ1-2,18,few,TRBV3-1
CASKIDRGTYEQYF,TGTGCCAGCAAAATCGACAGGGGAACCTACGAGCAGTACTTC,TRBD1,TRBJ2-7,14,NA,TRBV2
CSASAGPNQETQYF,TGCAGTGCTAGTGCAGGCCCGAACCAAGAGACCCAGTACTTC,NA,TRBJ2-5,14,NA,TRBV20-1
CASSLNFGDVYGYTF,TGTGCCAGCAGCTTAAATTTCGGGGACGTCTATGGCTACACCTTC,NA,TRBJ1-2,15,NA,TRBV13
CASGRTGVYEQYF,TGTGCTAGTGGCCGGACAGGGGTCTACGAGCAGTACTTC,TRBD1,TRBJ2-7,13,NA,TRBV12-5
CASSLKGTSLGEQFF,TGTGCCAGCAGCTTAAAAGGGACTAGCTTGGGTGAGCAGTTCTTC,TRBD2,TRBJ2-1,15,few,TRBV7-8
CASIPGRIIYEQYF,TGTGCCAGCATTCCGGGACGGATTATCTACGAGCAGTACTTC,NA,TRBJ2-7,14,few,TRBV6-1
CSAREQGKAFF,TGCAGTGCTAGAGAACAGGGGAAAGCTTTCTTT,TRBD1,TRBJ1-1,11,NA,TRBV20-1
CSATGLAGANVLTF,TGCAGTGCTACCGGACTAGCTGGGGCCAACGTCCTGACTTTC,TRBD2,TRBJ2-6,14,few,TRBV20-1
CASSPPELGGAETEAFF,TGTGCCAGCTCACCACCGGAACTGGGGGGAGCGGAGACTGAAGCTTTCTTT,NA,TRBJ1-1,17,NA,TRBV18
CASRAPIAGAADTQYF,TGTGCCAGCAGAGCCCCCATAGCGGGAGCGGCAGATACGCAGTATTTT,TRBD2,TRBJ2-3,16,NA,TRBV2
CASKPGPSGYEQYF,TGTGCCAGCAAGCCGGGCCCCTCGGGCTACGAGCAGTACTTC,NA,TRBJ2-7,14,NA,TRBV7-2
CSWNTNYGYTF,TGCAGCTGGAATACTAACTATGGCTACACCTTC,NA,TRBJ1-2,11,few,TRBV20-1
CASSEVGGATDTQYF,TGTGCCAGCAGTGAAGTCGGGGGAGCCACAGATACGCAGTATTTT,NA,TRBJ2-3,15,few,TRBV6-1
CASSVESGGSGYTF,TGTGCCAGCAGCGTAGAATCCGGCGGGTCGGGCTACACCTTC,NA,TRBJ1-2,14,NA,TRBV9
CASSYGDSYSPLHF,TGTGCCAGCAGTTATGGGGACAGTTATTCACCCCTCCACTTT,TRBD1,TRBJ1-6,14,few,TRBV27
CSARATREWQRTDTQYF,TGCAGTGCTAGGGCTACCCGGGAGTGGCAGCGCACAGATACGCAGTATTTT,NA,TRBJ2-3,17,NA,TRBV20-1
CASEGNGLYEQYF,TGTGCCAGCGAGGGGAACGGGCTCTACGAGCAGTACTTC,NA,TRBJ2-7,13,NA,TRBV6-6
CSASHPGQLPQNEQFF,TGCAGTGCTAGTCACCCGGGACAGCTCCCTCAGAATGAGCAGTTCTTC,TRBD1,TRBJ2-1,16,NA,TRBV20-1
CSARGPPTGGDTEAFF,TGCAGTGCTAGAGGGCCCCCAACGGGGGGGGACACTGAAGCTTTCTTT,NA,TRBJ1-1,16,NA,TRBV20-1
CSPGQGTDMQYF,TGCAGCCCTGGACAGGGGACAGATATGCAGTATTTT,TRBD1,TRBJ2-3,12,once,TRBV20-1
CSVSPGLAGIVQYF,TGCAGCGTCTCACCGGGACTAGCGGGAATAGTGCAGTACTTC,TRBD2,TRBJ2-7,14,many,TRBV29-1
CASSADGTTNYGYTF,TGTGCCAGCAGCGCCGACGGGACCACTAACTATGGCTACACCTTC,NA,TRBJ1-2,15,few,TRBV9
CSAGPSGQYF,TGCAGTGCTGGACCCTCAGGGCAGTACTTC,NA,TRBJ2-7,10,few,TRBV20-1
CANRGQGVRNTEAFF,TGTGCCAATAGGGGACAGGGGGTGAGGAACACTGAAGCTTTCTTT,TRBD1,TRBJ1-1,15,NA,TRBV2
CASSQGHDTQYF,TGTGCCAGCAGCCAGGGGCATGATACGCAGTATTTT,NA,TRBJ2-3,12,NA,TRBV11-3
CSARESTGRTEAFF,TGCAGTGCTAGAGAGTCGACGGGGCGGACTGAAGCTTTCTTT,NA,TRBJ1-1,14,NA,TRBV20-1
CAVSGTGGYNEQFF,TGTGCCGTATCCGGGACAGGGGGTTACAATGAGCAGTTCTTC,TRBD1,TRBJ2-1,14,NA,TRBV24-1
CASSSPGGAHYGYTF,TGTGCCAGCAGTTCACCTGGGGGTGCCCACTATGGCTACACCTTC,NA,TRBJ1-2,15,NA,TRBV12-3/TRBV12-4
CSAPPGYGPDTQYF,TGCAGTGCTCCCCCGGGGTACGGCCCAGATACGCAGTATTTT,NA,TRBJ2-3,14,NA,TRBV20-1
CASTLRQGTGELFF,TGTGCCAGCACCTTGCGACAGGGGACCGGGGAGCTGTTTTTT,TRBD1,TRBJ2-2,14,few,TRBV6-5
CASSLVEQYNEQFF,TGCGCCAGCAGCTTGGTAGAGCAGTACAATGAGCAGTTCTTC,NA,TRBJ2-1,14,once,TRBV5-1
CASSLTYSRSGPGYTF,TGTGCCAGCAGCCTCACTTATAGCCGGTCGGGACCCGGCTACACCTTC,NA,TRBJ1-2,16,NA,TRBV21-1
CASSEVPADYTGELFF,TGTGCCAGCAGTGAAGTTCCGGCAGACTATACCGGGGAGCTGTTTTTT,NA,TRBJ2-2,16,NA,TRBV25-1
CASSLRGAGGEQFF,TGTGCCAGCAGCTTAAGGGGTGCGGGAGGGGAGCAGTTCTTC,TRBD2,TRBJ2-1,14,NA,TRBV7-2
CASSQGGQGIYEQYF,TGTGCCAGCAGCCAGGGTGGGCAGGGGATCTACGAGCAGTACTTC,NA,TRBJ2-7,15,few,TRBV7-6
CASSGWTDQETQYF,TGTGCCAGCAGTGGTTGGACAGACCAAGAGACCCAGTACTTC,NA,TRBJ2-5,14,few,TRBV2
CASGKGGTDTQYF,TGTGCCAGCGGGAAGGGGGGGACAGATACGCAGTATTTT,NA,TRBJ2-3,13,few,TRBV12-3/TRBV12-4
CTISDGPAGSTDTQYF,TGTACCATCAGCGACGGGCCAGCGGGGAGCACAGATACGCAGTATTTT,TRBD2,TRBJ2-3,16,NA,TRBV10-3
CAISEGGNTEAFF,TGTGCCATCAGTGAGGGGGGGAACACTGAAGCTTTCTTT,NA,TRBJ1-1,13,many,TRBV10-3
CASKRIGQGDLRNTEAFF,TGTGCCAGCAAACGAATCGGACAGGGGGATTTAAGGAACACTGAAGCTTTCTTT,TRBD1,TRBJ1-1,18,NA,TRBV2
CASSLGHGHNEQFF,TGTGCCAGCAGCTTAGGCCACGGCCACAATGAGCAGTTCTTC,NA,TRBJ2-1,14,few,TRBV7-7
CASSSDRNTEAFF,TGTGCCAGCAGCTCGGACAGGAACACTGAAGCTTTCTTT,NA,TRBJ1-1,13,many,TRBV7-3
CSALTGVYGYTF,TGCAGTGCTCTCACAGGAGTCTATGGCTACACCTTC,NA,TRBJ1-2,12,NA,TRBV20-1
CASSLSSASSYNEQFF,TGTGCCAGCAGCTTATCTAGCGCGAGCTCCTACAATGAGCAGTTCTTC,NA,TRBJ2-1,16,few,TRBV13
CASSLGTGWAPEQYF,TGTGCCAGCAGCTTAGGTACAGGGTGGGCCCCCGAGCAGTACTTC,NA,TRBJ2-7,15,NA,TRBV7-2
CASSSRLAPETQYF,TGTGCCAGCAGCTCTAGACTAGCGCCAGAGACCCAGTACTTC,TRBD2,TRBJ2-5,14,few,TRBV7-9
CASGRDRVFNEQFF,TGTGCCAGCGGCCGGGACAGGGTCTTCAATGAGCAGTTCTTC,TRBD1,TRBJ2-1,14,NA,TRBV5-5
CSVATGSTHGYTF,TGCAGCGTTGCAACGGGGAGCACGCATGGCTACACCTTC,NA,TRBJ1-2,13,few,TRBV29-1
CRARGTDTQYF,TGCAGGGCCCGGGGCACAGATACGCAGTATTTT,NA,TRBJ2-3,11,NA,TRBV20-1